This TCR beta chain was profiled in a study of T cells in Graves' hyperthyroidism and ophthalmopathy (dated by TCRdb to the late 2010s). Context from the whole study: Peripheral blood was sampled at the time of initial diagnosis, prior to any treatment. A discovery cohort of approximately 97 patients, 43 with Graves' ophthalmopathy and about 58 with stable Graves' hyperthyroidism, was used to find distinguishing TCR V-J signatures. An independent validation cohort of about 19 hyperthyroidism patients and about 15 patients who later progressed to ophthalmopathy tested prospective prediction of ophthalmopathy. The roughly 100 discovery patients were randomly divided into training and test sets at a 7:3 ratio. In six Graves' hyperthyroidism patients, the study also compared T-cell repertoires from thyroid tissue with T-cell repertoires from blood. After blood sampling, hyperthyroidism patients were treated with methimazole at a starting dose of 30 mg daily, and ophthalmopathy patients were treated with high-dose intravenous methylprednisolone. According to the paper, TCR Vbeta CDR3 sequencing was carried out on 135 peripheral blood samples, which came from 40 to 45 ophthalmopathy, around 75 hyperthyroidism and approximately 17 progressor patients. The study at large found these results: In validation, the model predicted progression to ophthalmopathy with roughly 70% sensitivity and roughly 75% specificity, a median of around 6.6 months before onset. In cross-validation, a model built on a 13 V-J signature told ophthalmopathy apart from stable hyperthyroidism with less than 90% sensitivity and about 81% specificity, and in testing the same model reached 80%/75%. Most expanded thyroid clonotypes (frequency above 0.001) were also detected in blood, a finding suggesting that blood repertoires may reflect thyroid immune responses. Sample size was not statistically predetermined, and investigators were not blinded to group allocation.

This clonotype was detected a few times. The specificity of this receptor is unknown. No clone much larger than this one lies a single base away; base qualities are absent. The TCR beta CDR3 regions were amplified from RNA transcripts. For the first round of RT-PCR on the TCR CDR3, the HTBI primer set was used together with the Qiagen OneStep RT-PCR kit. The libraries were constructed in a second round of multiplex PCR and then size-selected and purified. Libraries were sequenced paired-end with 100 bp reads on an Illumina HiSeq2000. The published analysis was carried out like this. SOAPnuke was used to process the raw data, removing reads that contained adapters or uncalled bases, had a mean Phred below 15, or lacked an exact match to the constant primer or identifier. High-quality paired reads were merged with COPE v1.2.5, and unique nucleotide sequences were defined as clonotypes. MiTCR v1.1 was used to align the clonotypes against IMGT TRBV, TRBD and TRBJ reference segments. The analysis was restricted to V-J combinations with a frequency above 0.0001, which together covered about 99% of the repertoires. The TCS score was defined as the ratio of F50 (clonal expansion) to E x V (chaos), calculated using BLOSUM62-based TCRdist between CDR3 peptides within each V-J. Welch's t-statistics and random forest reduced 500 to 550 V-J features to 13, which were used in a naive Bayes classifier (R e1071). Starting from the raw public reads, TCRdb applied fastp trimming at Q25, assembled clones with MiXCR and retained in-frame beta chains. CDR3 protein duplicates are merged, each entry listing the most common genes and DNA. The V and J calls follow TCRdb's processing rather than the paper's. Here the sample has about 600,000 distinct CDR3 sequences; 12% to 15% occur a single time. Around 7% of the sample lies in the top ten.

The CDR3 runs 20 residues from the cysteine to the phenylalanine. Left in the record is the CDR3 DNA by itself, 60 bases read in frame from the first base. Per the germline V gene, SNHLY is the CDR1 and FYNNEI is the CDR2. V lost 8 bases and J lost 2 bases, and the count of bases not matched to a germline gene is 19. In the ophthalmopathy patients, disease was moderately to severely active, with a Clinical Activity Score of 3 or more, a NOSPECS grade of 4 or more, and a duration of less than 3 months. The study excluded patients with uncontrolled infections, other autoimmune diseases, pregnancy or lactation. Diagnoses were established on the basis of clinical symptoms, serum thyroxine and TRAb, thyroid ultrasound, and orbital computed tomography. Ficoll-Paque density gradient centrifugation was used to isolate PBMCs from about 9.4 ml of fresh peripheral blood. Trizol reagent was used to extract total RNA, and RNA quality was then checked on an Agilent 2100 Bioanalyzer.

This clonotype was sampled from a woman under 30 with Graves' ophthalmopathy. The chain is made from TRBV2 and TRBJ2-1; 12 bases in the middle match TRBD2. The sample taken for sequencing was blood. The CDR3: CASSPPSGRAYVKTYNEQFF. The DNA reads as follows: TGTGCCAGCTCACCACCTAGCGGGAGGGCCTATGTTAAGACCTACAATGAGCAGTTCTTC.